The 11 T cell receptor beta chains below were found in one sample sequenced in a study of blood T cell repertoires in COVID-19. The method was immunoSEQ multiplex PCR; TCRdb's version includes in-frame clones alone and lacks a portion of them. The table has about 180,000 clones, approximately 77% seen once. The sample comprised PBMCs or T cells enriched from blood (not recorded which). All receptors come from a man in his 60s who had recovered from COVID-19.

The chain couples TRBV28 to TRBJ2-1; 7 bases align to TRBD1. Losses at the gene ends were 10 bases for V and 10 bases for J; bases not matched to a gene: 13. This CDR3 region has 13 residues. Germline loops: CDR1 MDHEN, CDR2 SYDVKM. The CDR3 protein is CAILTGTDAEQFF. The CDR3 DNA sequence: TGTGCCATCCTGACCGGGACAGATGCCGAGCAGTTCTTC.

This sequence joins TRBV19 and TRBJ2-1, with a possible D match to TRBD1 (6 bases). CDR3 length: 15 amino acids. Trimming removed 6 bases from V and 0 bases from J, with 12 bases in between. Germline V gene data show CDR1 as LNHDA and CDR2 as SQIVND (reference sequence). The chain's CDR3 is CASRYRVSSYNEQFF. DNA for the CDR3: TGTGCCAGTAGGTACAGGGTAAGCTCCTACAATGAGCAGTTCTTC.

This sequence joins TRBV7-9 and TRBJ1-3; D gene ambiguous. In germline, CDR1 is SEHNR, CDR2 FQNEAQ (reference sequence). The CDR3 is 14 amino acids. Trimming shortened V by 0 bases and J by 2 bases, and 5 bases separated the two germline ends. CDR3 sequence: CASSLAGAGNTIYF. Written as DNA, the CDR3 is TGTGCCAGCAGCTTAGCCGGGGCTGGAAACACCATATATTTT.

The chain joins TRBV7-3 to TRBJ1-1, with TRBD1 matching 11 bases. Trimming cost V 5 bases and J 4 bases; bases outside gene matches: 9. Germline V CDR1 and CDR2: SGHTA, FQGTGA. This CDR3 is 16 amino acids long. CDR3: CASSPSPGTGGTEAFF. The CDR3 region has the DNA TGTGCCAGCAGCCCCTCACCCGGGACAGGGGGCACTGAAGCTTTCTTT.

The chain is built from TRBV11-2 and TRBJ2-7; 8 nucleotides align to TRBD1. With V trimmed by 5 bases and J by 0 bases, 6 bases remained unmatched. The CDR3 covers 15 residues. Germline V CDR1 and CDR2: SGHAT, FQNNGV. DNA for the CDR3: TGTGCCAGCAGCGGGAGGACAGGGAGCTCCTACGAGCAGTACTTC. Translated, it gives CASSGRTGSSYEQYF. The full variable domain, in which reference TRBV11-2 and TRBJ2-7 provide the parts outside the CDR3, is EAGVAQSPRYKIIEKRQSVAFWCNPISGHATLYWYQQILGQGPKLLIQFQNNGVVDDSQLPKDRFSAERLKGVDSTLKIQPAKLEDSAVYLCASSGRTGSSYEQYFGPGTRLTVT.

V is TRBV28 and J is TRBJ2-5; 9 bases are a match to TRBD1. The CDR3 loop spans 16 amino acids. The germline CDR1 and CDR2 sequences are MDHEN and SYDVKM. Trimming cost V 6 bases and J 1 base; bases outside gene matches: 9. CDR3 loop: CASRRSGTGPQETQYF. The CDR3 DNA follows: TGTGCCAGCAGACGATCCGGGACAGGGCCCCAAGAGACCCAGTACTTC.

The gene calls are TRBV7-2 and TRBJ1-5, with D possibly being TRBD1 (5 bases). CDR3 length: 16 amino acids. Looked up from germline, CDR1 is SGHTA and CDR2 is FQGNSA. Trimming pared 5 bases from V and 3 bases from J, leaving 17 bases between. CDR3 in amino acids: CASSNTNQGYNQPQHF. The DNA for the CDR3 is TGTGCCAGCAGCAACACGAACCAGGGATACAATCAGCCCCAGCATTTT.

This clone was picked up a small number of times. The J gene is TRBJ1-2, the V gene TRBV5-4, with TRBD1 matching over 10 bases. Per the germline V gene, CDR1 is SGHNT and CDR2 is YYREEE (reference sequence). Trimming removed 2 bases from V and 4 bases from J; junction bases left unmatched: 8. This CDR3 region has 16 residues. As DNA, the CDR3 is TGTGCCAGCAGCTTCGGTGGGACAGGGGAGATCTATGGCTACACCTTC. This translates into CASSFGGTGEIYGYTF.

CDR3 coding DNA: TGTGCCAGCAAGGGACAGATGCAGACTGCAACTAATGAAAAACTGTTTTTT. Protein: CASKGQMQTATNEKLFF. This rearrangement joins TRBV25-1 to TRBJ1-4; 7 positions agree with TRBD1. Per germline, CDR1 MGHDK and CDR2 SYGVNS. With 7 bases clipped from V and 0 bases from J, the junction kept 11 bases outside the gene matches. The CDR3 covers 17 residues.

The rearrangement uses TRBV6-5 and TRBJ1-2, with a possible D match to TRBD1 (6 bases). The CDR3 covers 13 residues. Germline loops: CDR1 MNHEY, CDR2 SVGAGI. V was cut by 2 bases and J by 2 bases, with 6 bases left in between. The chain's CDR3 is CASSYDRNYGYTF. CDR3 bases: TGTGCCAGCAGTTACGACAGGAACTATGGCTACACCTTC.

This clone was seen just once. The gene calls are TRBV19 and TRBJ1-5; 9 bases are a match to TRBD1. The trim removed 4 bases at V and 6 bases at J, leaving 4 bases unmatched. CDR1 LNHDA and CDR2 SQIVND come from the germline V gene (reference sequence). The CDR3 is 14 amino acids. The CDR3 coding sequence is TGTGCCAGTAGTAGGGGACAGGGAAGTCAGCCCCAGCATTTT. It translates to CASSRGQGSQPQHF.